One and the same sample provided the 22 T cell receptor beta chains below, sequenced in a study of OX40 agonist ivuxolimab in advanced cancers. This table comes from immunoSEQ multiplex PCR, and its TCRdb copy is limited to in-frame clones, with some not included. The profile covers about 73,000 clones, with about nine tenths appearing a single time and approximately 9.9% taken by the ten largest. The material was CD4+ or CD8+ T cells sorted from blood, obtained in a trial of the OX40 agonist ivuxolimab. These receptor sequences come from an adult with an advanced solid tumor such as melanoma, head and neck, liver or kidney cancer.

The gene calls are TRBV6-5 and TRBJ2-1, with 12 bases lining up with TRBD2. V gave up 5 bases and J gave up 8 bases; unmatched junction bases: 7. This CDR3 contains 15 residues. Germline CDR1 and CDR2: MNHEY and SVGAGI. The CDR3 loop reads CASSPRTSGNDEQFF. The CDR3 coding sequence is TGTGCCAGCAGTCCCCGGACTAGCGGGAACGATGAGCAGTTCTTC.

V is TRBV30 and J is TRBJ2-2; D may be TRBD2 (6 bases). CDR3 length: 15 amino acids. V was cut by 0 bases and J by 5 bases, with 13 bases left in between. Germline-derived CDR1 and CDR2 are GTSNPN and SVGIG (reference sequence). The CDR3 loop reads CAWSVGTRETGELFF. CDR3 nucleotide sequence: TGTGCCTGGAGTGTAGGTACTCGGGAGACCGGGGAGCTGTTTTTT.

In DNA, the CDR3 is TGTGCCAGCAGCGCCCCGGGACAGGGAGTGGGGGTTGGGGATGGCTACACCTTC. Its translation: CASSAPGQGVGVGDGYTF. This sequence joins TRBV9 and TRBJ1-2; 9 bases map to TRBD1. The CDR3 covers 18 residues. The J segment lost 6 bases and the V segment lost 3 bases, leaving 18 bases of the junction unmatched. Per the germline V gene, CDR1 is SGDLS and CDR2 is YYNGEE.

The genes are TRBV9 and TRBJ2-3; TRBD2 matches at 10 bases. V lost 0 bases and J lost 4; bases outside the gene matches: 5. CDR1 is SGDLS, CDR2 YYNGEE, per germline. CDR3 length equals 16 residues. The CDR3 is CASSVGLAGVPDTQYF. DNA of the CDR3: TGTGCCAGCAGCGTAGGTCTAGCGGGAGTCCCAGATACGCAGTATTTT.

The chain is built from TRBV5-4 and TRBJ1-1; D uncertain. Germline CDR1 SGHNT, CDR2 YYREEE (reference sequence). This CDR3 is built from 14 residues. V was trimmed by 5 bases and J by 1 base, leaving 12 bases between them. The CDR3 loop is CASSFLDGNTEAFF. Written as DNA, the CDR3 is TGTGCCAGCAGTTTTTTGGACGGGAACACTGAAGCTTTCTTT.

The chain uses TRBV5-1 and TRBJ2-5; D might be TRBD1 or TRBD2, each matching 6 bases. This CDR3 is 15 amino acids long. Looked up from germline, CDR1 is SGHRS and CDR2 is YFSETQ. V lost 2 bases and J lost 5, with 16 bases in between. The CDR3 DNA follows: TGCGCCAGCAGCTTCTTTGGGGGGCGCGGGGAGACCCAGTACTTC. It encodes CASSFFGGRGETQYF.

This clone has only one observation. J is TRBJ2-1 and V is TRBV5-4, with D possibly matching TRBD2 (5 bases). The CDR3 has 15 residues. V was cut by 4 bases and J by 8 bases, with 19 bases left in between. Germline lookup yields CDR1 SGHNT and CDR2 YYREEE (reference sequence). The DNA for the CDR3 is TGTGCCAGCAGCCCGTCGGTAACCGTGGGAGATGAGCAGTTCTTC. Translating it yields CASSPSVTVGDEQFF.

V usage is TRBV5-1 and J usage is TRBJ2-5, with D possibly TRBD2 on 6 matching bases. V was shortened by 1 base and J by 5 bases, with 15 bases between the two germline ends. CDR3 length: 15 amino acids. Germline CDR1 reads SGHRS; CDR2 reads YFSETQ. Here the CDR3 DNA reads TGCGCCAGCAGCTTGAGTTGGGAGGTTGGGGAGACCCAGTACTTC. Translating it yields CASSLSWEVGETQYF.

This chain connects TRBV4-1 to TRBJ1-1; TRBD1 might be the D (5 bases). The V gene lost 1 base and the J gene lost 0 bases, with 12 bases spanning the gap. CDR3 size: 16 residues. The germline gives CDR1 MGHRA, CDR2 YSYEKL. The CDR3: CASSQAPGTVNTEAFF. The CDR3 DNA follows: TGCGCCAGCAGCCAAGCACCCGGGACGGTGAACACTGAAGCTTTCTTT.

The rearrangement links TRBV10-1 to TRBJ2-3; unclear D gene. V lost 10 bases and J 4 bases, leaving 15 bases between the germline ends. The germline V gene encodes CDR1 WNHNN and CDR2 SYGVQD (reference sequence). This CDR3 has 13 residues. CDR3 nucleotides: TGCGCCACCTCCCCGTGGGGTTCAGATACGCAGTATTTT. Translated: CATSPWGSDTQYF.

CDR3 in amino acids: CASSPAGPNQPQHF. CDR3 DNA sequence: TGTGCCAGCAGCCCCGCCGGGCCAAATCAGCCCCAGCATTTT. The gene calls are TRBV27 and TRBJ1-5; D gene ambiguous. V lost 6 bases to trimming and J lost 4 bases, with 13 bases between them. In germline, CDR1 is MNHEY, CDR2 SMNVEV (reference sequence). The CDR3 is made up of 14 amino acids.

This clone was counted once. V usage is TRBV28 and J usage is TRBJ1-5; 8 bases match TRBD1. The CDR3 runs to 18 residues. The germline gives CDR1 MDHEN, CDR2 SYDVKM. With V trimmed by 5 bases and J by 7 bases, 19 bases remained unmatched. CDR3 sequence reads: CASSDTRGPTGWIQPQHF. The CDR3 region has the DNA TGTGCCAGCAGTGACACCAGGGGGCCGACAGGGTGGATCCAGCCCCAGCATTTT.

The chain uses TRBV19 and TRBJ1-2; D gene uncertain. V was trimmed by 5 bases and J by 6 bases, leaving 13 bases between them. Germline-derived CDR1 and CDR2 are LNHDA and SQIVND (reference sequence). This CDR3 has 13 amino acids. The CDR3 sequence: CASSYWARDGYTF. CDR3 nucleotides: TGTGCCAGTAGTTATTGGGCTCGCGATGGCTACACCTTC. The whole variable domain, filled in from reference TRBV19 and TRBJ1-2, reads DGGITQSPKYLFRKEGQNVTLSCEQNLNHDAMYWYRQDPGQGLRLIYYSQIVNDFQKGDIAEGYSVSREKKESFPLTVTSAQKNPTAFYLCASSYWARDGYTFGSGTRLTVV.

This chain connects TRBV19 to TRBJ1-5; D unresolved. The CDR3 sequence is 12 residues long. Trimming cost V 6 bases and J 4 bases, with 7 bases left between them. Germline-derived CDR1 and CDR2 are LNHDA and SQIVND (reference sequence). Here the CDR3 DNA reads TGTGCCAGTAGCTATACAAATCAGCCCCAGCATTTT. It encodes CASSYTNQPQHF.

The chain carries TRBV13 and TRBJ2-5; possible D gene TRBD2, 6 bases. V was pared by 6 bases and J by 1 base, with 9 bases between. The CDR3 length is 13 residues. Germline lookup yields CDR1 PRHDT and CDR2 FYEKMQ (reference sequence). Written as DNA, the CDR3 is TGTGCCAGCAGTCCGGGACTCCAAGAGACCCAGTACTTC. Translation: CASSPGLQETQYF.

The DNA for the CDR3 is TGTGCCAGCAGCCAGAGTTCGAACACTGAAGCTTTCTTT. As protein: CASSQSSNTEAFF. The chain carries TRBV7-6 and TRBJ1-1; D not certain. The germline V and J ends were trimmed by 5 bases and 1 base, with 8 bases remaining between them. The CDR3 is made up of 13 amino acids. The V gene's germline CDR1 is SGHVS and CDR2 FNYEAQ.

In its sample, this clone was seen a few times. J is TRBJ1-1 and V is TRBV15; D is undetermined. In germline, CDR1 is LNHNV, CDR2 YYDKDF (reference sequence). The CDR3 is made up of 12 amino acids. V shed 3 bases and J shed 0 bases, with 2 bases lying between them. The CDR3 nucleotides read TGTGCCACCAGCAGGGTGAACACTGAAGCTTTCTTT. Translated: CATSRVNTEAFF.

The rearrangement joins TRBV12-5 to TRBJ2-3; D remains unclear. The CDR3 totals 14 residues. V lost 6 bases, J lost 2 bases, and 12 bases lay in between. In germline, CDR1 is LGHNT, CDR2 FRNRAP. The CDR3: CASGRGFITDTQYF. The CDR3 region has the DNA TGTGCTAGTGGGCGTGGGTTCATCACAGATACGCAGTATTTT. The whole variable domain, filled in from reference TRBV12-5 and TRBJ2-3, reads DARVTQTPRHKVTEMGQEVTMRCQPILGHNTVFWYRQTMMQGLELLAYFRNRAPLDDSGMPKDRFSAEMPDATLATLKIQPSEPRDSAVYFCASGRGFITDTQYFGPGTRLTVL.

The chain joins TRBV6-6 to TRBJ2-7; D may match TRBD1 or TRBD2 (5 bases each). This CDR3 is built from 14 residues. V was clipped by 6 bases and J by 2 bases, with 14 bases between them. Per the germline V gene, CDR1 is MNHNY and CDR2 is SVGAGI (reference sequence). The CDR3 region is CASSWAGSTYEQYF. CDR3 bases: TGTGCCAGCAGCTGGGCAGGGAGTACCTACGAGCAGTACTTC.

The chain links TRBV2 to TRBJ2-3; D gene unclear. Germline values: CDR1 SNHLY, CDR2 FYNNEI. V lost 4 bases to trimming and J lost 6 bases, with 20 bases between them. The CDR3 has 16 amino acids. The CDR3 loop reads CASSVPDTAPGDTQYF. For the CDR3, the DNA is TGTGCCAGCAGTGTCCCCGACACGGCTCCTGGGGATACGCAGTATTTT.

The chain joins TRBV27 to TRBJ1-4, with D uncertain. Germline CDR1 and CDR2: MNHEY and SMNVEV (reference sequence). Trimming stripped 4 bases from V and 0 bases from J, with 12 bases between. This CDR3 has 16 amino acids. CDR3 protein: CASSYEGPPTNEKLFF. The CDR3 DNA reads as TGTGCCAGCAGTTATGAGGGCCCCCCAACTAATGAAAAACTGTTTTTT.

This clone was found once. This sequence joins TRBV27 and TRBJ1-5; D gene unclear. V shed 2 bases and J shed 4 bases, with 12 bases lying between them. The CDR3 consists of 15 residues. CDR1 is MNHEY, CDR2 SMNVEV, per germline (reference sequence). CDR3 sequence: CASSLNSEVNQPQHF. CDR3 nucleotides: TGTGCCAGCAGTTTAAACAGCGAGGTAAATCAGCCCCAGCATTTT.